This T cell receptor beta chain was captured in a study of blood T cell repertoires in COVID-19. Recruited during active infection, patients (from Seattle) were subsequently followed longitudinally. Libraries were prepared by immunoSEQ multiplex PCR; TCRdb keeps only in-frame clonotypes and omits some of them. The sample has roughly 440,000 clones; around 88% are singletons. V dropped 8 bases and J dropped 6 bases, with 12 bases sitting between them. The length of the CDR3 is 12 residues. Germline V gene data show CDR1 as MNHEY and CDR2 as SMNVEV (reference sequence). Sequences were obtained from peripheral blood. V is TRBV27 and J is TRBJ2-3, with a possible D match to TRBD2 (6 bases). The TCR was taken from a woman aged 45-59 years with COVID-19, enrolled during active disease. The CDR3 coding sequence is TGTGCCAGCCGGAGGGCTCCTGATACGCAGTATTTT. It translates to CASRRAPDTQYF.